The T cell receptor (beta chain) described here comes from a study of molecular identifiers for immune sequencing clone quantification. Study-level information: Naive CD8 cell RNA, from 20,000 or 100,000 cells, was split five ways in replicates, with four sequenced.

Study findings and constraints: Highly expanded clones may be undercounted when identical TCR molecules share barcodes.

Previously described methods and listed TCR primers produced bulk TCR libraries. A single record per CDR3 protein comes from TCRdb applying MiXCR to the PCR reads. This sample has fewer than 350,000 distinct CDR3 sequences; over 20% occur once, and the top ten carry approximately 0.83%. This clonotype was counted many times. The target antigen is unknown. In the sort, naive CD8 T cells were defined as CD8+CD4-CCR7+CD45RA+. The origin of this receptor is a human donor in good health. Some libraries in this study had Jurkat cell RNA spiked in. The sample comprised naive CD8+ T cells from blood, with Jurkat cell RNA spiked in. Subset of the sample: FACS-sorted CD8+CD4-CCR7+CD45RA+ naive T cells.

The DNA of the CDR3 is TGTGCCAGCAGCTCCTCCGGGACAGGGTACGAGCAGTACTTC. Protein product: CASSSSGTGYEQYF. The chain uses TRBV7-2 and TRBJ2-7, with 9 bases aligning to TRBD1. This CDR3 comprises 14 residues. Germline V gene data show CDR1 as SGHTA and CDR2 as FQGNSA. The trim removed 4 bases at V and 4 bases at J, leaving 5 bases unmatched.